This T cell receptor beta chain was captured by sequencing in a study of blood T cell repertoires in COVID-19. J was trimmed by 4 bases and V by 6 bases; bases with no gene match: 7. CDR3 length: 15 amino acids. Germline V lookup: CDR1 MDHEN, CDR2 SYDVKM. Sequencing used immunoSEQ multiplex PCR; TCRdb keeps in-frame clones, though not all of them. The data show 110,000 or so clones, with 84% seen just once and 7% to 9.5% held by the top ten. This chain joins TRBV28 and TRBJ1-2; TRBD1 matches 11 bases. The sequenced material came from peripheral blood. The receptor comes from an elderly woman with active or convalescent COVID-19. CDR3 bases: TGTGCCAGCAGGGGACAGGGGGGACTATTCTATGGCTACACCTTC. It yields the protein CASRGQGGLFYGYTF.